This T cell receptor beta chain was recorded in a study of T cells in Graves' hyperthyroidism and ophthalmopathy (dated by TCRdb to about 2019). With respect to the entire study: Peripheral blood was collected at initial diagnosis, before any treatment. An independent validation cohort of fewer than 20 hyperthyroidism patients and about 16 patients who later progressed to ophthalmopathy tested prospective prediction of ophthalmopathy. According to the paper, TCR Vbeta CDR3 sequencing was carried out on around 140 peripheral blood samples, which came from 40 to 45 ophthalmopathy, around 75 hyperthyroidism and roughly 17 progressor patients. After blood sampling, hyperthyroidism patients were treated with methimazole at a starting dose of 30 mg daily, and ophthalmopathy patients were treated with high-dose intravenous methylprednisolone. The roughly 100 discovery patients were divided at random into training and test sets in a 7:3 ratio. Thyroid tissue and blood T-cell repertoires from six Graves' hyperthyroidism patients were also compared in the study. To identify distinguishing TCR V-J signatures, a discovery cohort of about a hundred patients was used, comprising approximately 40 with Graves' ophthalmopathy and approximately 57 with stable Graves' hyperthyroidism. General findings and caveats noted by the study authors: Most expanded thyroid clonotypes (frequency above 0.001) were also found in blood, which suggests that blood repertoires may mirror thyroid immune responses. During validation, the model predicted progression to ophthalmopathy a median of approximately six months ahead of onset, with 70.59% sensitivity and about 75% specificity. No statistical method was used to set the sample size in advance, and investigators knew the group allocation. Ophthalmopathy was separated from stable hyperthyroidism by a 13 V-J signature model, with over 85% sensitivity and about 81% specificity obtained in cross-validation and 80%/75% obtained in testing.

Amplification of TCR beta CDR3 regions was carried out from RNA transcripts. The first round of RT-PCR for the TCR CDR3 was performed with the HTBI primer set and the Qiagen OneStep RT-PCR kit. The libraries were constructed in a second round of multiplex PCR and then size-selected and purified. Sequencing of the libraries was done on an Illumina HiSeq2000 using paired-end 100 bp reads. The authors' analysis ran thus. SOAPnuke was used to process the raw data, removing reads that contained adapters or uncalled bases, had a mean Phred below 15, or lacked an exact match to the constant primer or identifier. COPE v1.2.5 was used to merge the high-quality paired reads, and each unique nucleotide sequence was defined as a clonotype. Clonotypes were aligned to IMGT TRBV, TRBD and TRBJ reference segments using MiTCR v1.1. Only V-J combinations with frequency above 0.0001, covering about 99% of repertoires, were analysed. A TCS score was defined as the ratio between F50 (clonal expansion) and ExV (chaos), using BLOSUM62-based TCRdist between CDR3 peptides within each V-J. Welch's t-statistics and random forest reduced around 520 V-J features to 13, which were used in a naive Bayes classifier (R e1071). TCRdb trimmed public reads at Q25 via fastp, called clones via MiXCR and kept in-frame beta chains. Rows matching on CDR3 protein sequence are summarized as one entry with the most common DNA and genes. These V and J calls derive from TCRdb rather than the authors' analysis. The sample table records more than 650,000 distinct CDR3 sequences; around 13% of these occur just once. The ten largest clones add up to roughly 10% of the sample.

Comments on this clonotype: Its antigen remains unidentified. Within one base of it there is no much larger clone, and no base qualities were kept.

A patient counted as having stable Graves' hyperthyroidism if no progression to ophthalmopathy occurred over 18 months of follow-up. Hyperthyroidism patients were newly diagnosed, with disease duration under 2 months, and aged 18 to 65 years. The study excluded patients with uncontrolled infections, other autoimmune diseases, pregnancy or lactation. Clinical symptoms, serum thyroxine and TRAb, thyroid ultrasound, and orbital computed tomography formed the basis for the diagnoses. Ficoll-Paque density gradient centrifugation was used to isolate PBMCs from 8.5 to 10 ml of fresh peripheral blood. Trizol reagent was used to extract total RNA, and RNA quality was then checked on an Agilent 2100 Bioanalyzer. Sequenced: blood. The source of this sequence is a woman in her late teens or twenties with Graves' hyperthyroidism.

The bases are TGTGCCAGTATCCCCCGGGGGACTGCTAGCTCTGGGGCCAACGTCCTGACTTTC. Protein translation: CASIPRGTASSGANVLTF. The chain is encoded by TRBV19 joined to TRBJ2-6; TRBD2 is perhaps the D gene, given 6 matching bases. From the cysteine up to the phenylalanine, the CDR3 has a length of 18 residues. Of the read, only the CDR3 DNA is kept; its 54 bases are in frame from base 1. The junction shows trimming of 7 bases on V and 0 bases on J, plus 19 bases between the germline ends. CDR1 is given as LNHDA and CDR2 as SQIVND, both from the germline V gene (reference sequence).